The clone carrying this T cell receptor beta chain was counted once. Its antigen is not identified. Germline V gives CDR1 SGDLS, CDR2 YYNGEE. V lost 3 bases to trimming and J lost 0 bases, with 11 bases between them. This CDR3 contains 15 residues. This record comes from a study of T cell responses to AZD1222 COVID-19 vaccine. Study-wide findings and caveats: Spike-wide vaccine-associated CD4 TCRs dominated at 160-218 and 743-854. Rises in breadth and depth of Spike-specific TCRs came after two AZD1222 doses. After the peak T cell response, and only then, were repertoires sampled.

The protocol was immunoSEQ multiplex PCR, while the TCRdb copy is restricted to in-frame clones and leaves out a portion. The data contain about 130,000 clones, just over 85% of them singletons. The clonotype comes from an adult in good health. This chain links TRBV9 with TRBJ2-3; D might be TRBD1 (5 bases). The source material was peripheral blood, sampled on day 0 of MenACWY control vaccination. In DNA, the CDR3 is TGTGCCAGCAGCGCCCAGACAGCTAGCACAGATACGCAGTATTTT. Its protein is CASSAQTASTDTQYF.